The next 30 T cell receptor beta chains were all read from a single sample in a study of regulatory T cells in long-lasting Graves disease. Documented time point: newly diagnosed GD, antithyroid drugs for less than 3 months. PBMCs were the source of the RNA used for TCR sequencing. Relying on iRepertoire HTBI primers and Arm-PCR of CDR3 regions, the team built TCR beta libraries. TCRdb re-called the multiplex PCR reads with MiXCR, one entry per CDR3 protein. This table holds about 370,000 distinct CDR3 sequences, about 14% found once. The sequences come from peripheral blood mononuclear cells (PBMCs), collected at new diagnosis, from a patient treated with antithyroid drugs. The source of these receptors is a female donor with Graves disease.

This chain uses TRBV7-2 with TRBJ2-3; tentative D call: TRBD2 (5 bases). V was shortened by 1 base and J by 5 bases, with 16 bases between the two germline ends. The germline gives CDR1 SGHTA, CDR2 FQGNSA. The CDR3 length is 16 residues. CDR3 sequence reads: CASSLVRTPIRDTQYF. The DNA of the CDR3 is TGTGCCAGCAGCTTAGTTCGGACTCCCATTAGAGATACGCAGTATTTT.

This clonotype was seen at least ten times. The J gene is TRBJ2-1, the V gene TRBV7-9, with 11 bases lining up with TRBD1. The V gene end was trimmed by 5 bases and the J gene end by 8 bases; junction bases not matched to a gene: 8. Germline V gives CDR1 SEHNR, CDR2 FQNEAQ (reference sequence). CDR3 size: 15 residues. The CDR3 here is CASSPIGTGGHEQFF. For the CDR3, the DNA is TGTGCCAGCAGCCCAATAGGGACAGGGGGACATGAGCAGTTCTTC. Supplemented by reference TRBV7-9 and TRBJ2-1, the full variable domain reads DTGVSQNPRHKITKRGQNVTFRCDPISEHNRLYWYRQTLGQGPEFLTYFQNEAQLEKSRLLSDRFSAERPKGSFSTLEIQRTEQGDSAMYLCASSPIGTGGHEQFFGPGTRLTVL.

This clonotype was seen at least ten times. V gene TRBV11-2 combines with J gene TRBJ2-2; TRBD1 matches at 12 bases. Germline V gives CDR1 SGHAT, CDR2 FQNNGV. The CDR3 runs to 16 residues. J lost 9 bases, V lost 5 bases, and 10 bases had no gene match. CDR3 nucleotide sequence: TGTGCCAGCAGCCGCGGGGACAGGGGGCTAAAAAGGGAGCTGTTTTTT. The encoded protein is CASSRGDRGLKRELFF.

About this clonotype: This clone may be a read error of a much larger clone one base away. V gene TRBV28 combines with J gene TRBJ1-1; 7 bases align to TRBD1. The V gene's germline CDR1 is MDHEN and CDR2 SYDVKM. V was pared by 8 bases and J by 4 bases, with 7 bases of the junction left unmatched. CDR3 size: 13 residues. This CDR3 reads CASQGVWVTEAFF. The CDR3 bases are TGTGCCAGCCAGGGGGTGTGGGTCACTGAAGCTTTCTTT.

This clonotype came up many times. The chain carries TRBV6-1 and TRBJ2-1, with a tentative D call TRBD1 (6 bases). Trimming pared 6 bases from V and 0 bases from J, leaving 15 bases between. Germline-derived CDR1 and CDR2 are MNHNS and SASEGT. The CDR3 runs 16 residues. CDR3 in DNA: TGTGCCAGCAGCAAGACAGGCTTCAGCTCCTACAATGAGCAGTTCTTC. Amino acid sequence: CASSKTGFSSYNEQFF.

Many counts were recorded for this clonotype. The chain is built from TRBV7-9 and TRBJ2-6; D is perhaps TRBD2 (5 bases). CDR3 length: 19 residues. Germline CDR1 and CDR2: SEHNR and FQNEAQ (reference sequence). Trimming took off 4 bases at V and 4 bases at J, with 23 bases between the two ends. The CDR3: CASSSIPRTGTLGANVLTF. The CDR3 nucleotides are TGTGCCAGCAGCTCAATACCGCGGACGGGAACTCTGGGGGCCAACGTCCTGACTTTC.

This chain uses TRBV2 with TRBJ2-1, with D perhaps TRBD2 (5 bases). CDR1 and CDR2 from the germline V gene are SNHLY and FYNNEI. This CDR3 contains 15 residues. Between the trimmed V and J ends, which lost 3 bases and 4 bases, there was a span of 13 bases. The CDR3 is CASSEGRGKYNEQFF. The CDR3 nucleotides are TGTGCCAGCAGTGAGGGCAGAGGGAAGTACAATGAGCAGTTCTTC.

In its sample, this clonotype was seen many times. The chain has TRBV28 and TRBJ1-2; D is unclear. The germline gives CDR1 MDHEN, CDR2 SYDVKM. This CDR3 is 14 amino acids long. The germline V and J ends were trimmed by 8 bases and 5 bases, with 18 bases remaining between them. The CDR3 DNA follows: TGTGCCAGCCGTCCGGAGTGGGCTCGGTATGGCTACACCTTC. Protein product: CASRPEWARYGYTF.

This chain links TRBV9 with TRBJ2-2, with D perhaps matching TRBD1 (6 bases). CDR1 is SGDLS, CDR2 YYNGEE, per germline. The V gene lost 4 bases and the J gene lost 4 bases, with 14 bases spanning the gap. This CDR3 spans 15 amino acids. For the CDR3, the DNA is TGTGCCAGCAGCACGCGGACAGACCCCACCGGGGAGCTGTTTTTT. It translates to CASSTRTDPTGELFF.

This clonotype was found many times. The CDR3 DNA reads as TGTGCCAGCAGCTTAGTCGTCCCAGCTACCACTGAAGCTTTCTTT. Its translation is CASSLVVPATTEAFF. This sequence joins TRBV7-9 and TRBJ1-1; D call uncertain. This CDR3 has 15 amino acids. The germline V gene has CDR1 SEHNR and CDR2 FQNEAQ (reference sequence). Trimming removed 1 base from V and 4 bases from J, with 13 bases in between.

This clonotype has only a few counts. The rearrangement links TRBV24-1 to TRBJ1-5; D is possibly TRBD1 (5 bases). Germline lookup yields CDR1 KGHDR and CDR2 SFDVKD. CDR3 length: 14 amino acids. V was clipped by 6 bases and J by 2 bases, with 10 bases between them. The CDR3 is CATSRPRGNQPQHF. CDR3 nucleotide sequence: TGTGCCACCAGTCGGCCCAGGGGCAATCAGCCCCAGCATTTT.

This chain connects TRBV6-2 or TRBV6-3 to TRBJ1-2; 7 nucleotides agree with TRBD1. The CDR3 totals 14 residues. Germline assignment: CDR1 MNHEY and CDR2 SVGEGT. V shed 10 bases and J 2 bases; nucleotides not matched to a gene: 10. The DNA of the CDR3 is TGTGCCACCCTAGAGGGACAGATAAACTATGGCTACACCTTC. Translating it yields CATLEGQINYGYTF.

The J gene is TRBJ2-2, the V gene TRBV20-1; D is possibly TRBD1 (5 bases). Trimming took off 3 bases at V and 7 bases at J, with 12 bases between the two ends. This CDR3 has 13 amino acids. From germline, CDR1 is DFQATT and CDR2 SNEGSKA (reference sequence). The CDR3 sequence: CSASQGIYGELFF. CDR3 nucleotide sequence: TGCAGTGCTAGTCAGGGCATCTACGGGGAGCTGTTTTTT.

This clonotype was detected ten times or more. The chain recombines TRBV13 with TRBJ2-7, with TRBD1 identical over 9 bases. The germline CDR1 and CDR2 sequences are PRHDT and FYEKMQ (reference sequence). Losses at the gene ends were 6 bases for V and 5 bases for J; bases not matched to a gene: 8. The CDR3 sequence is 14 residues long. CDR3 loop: CASSLDRGGHEQYF. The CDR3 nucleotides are TGTGCCAGCAGTTTGGACAGGGGAGGCCACGAGCAGTACTTC.

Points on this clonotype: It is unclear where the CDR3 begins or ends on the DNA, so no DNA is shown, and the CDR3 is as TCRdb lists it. CDR3 sequence reads: CASTNQTSMYLCASSPIDRGEAFF. The chain recombines TRBV6-2 or TRBV6-3 with TRBJ2-3; the DNA was not used to check the table's D call, TRBD2. Germline CDR1 reads MNHEY; CDR2 reads SVGEGT. From its first to its last residue, the CDR3 has 24 amino acids.

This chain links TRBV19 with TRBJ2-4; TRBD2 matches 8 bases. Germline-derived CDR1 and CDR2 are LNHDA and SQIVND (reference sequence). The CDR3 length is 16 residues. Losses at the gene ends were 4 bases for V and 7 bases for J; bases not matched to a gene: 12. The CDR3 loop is CASSNLAGGTPNIQYF. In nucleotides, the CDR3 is TGTGCCAGTAGTAACCTAGCGGGCGGAACCCCCAACATTCAGTACTTC. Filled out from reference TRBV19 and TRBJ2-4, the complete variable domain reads DGGITQSPKYLFRKEGQNVTLSCEQNLNHDAMYWYRQDPGQGLRLIYYSQIVNDFQKGDIAEGYSVSREKKESFPLTVTSAQKNPTAFYLCASSNLAGGTPNIQYFGAGTRLSVL.

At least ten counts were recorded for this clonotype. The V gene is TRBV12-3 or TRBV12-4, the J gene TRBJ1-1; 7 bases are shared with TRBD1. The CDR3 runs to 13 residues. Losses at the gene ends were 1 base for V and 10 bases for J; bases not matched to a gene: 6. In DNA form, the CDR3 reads TGTGCCAGCAGTTTAGATCAGGGACAGAGAGCTTTCTTT. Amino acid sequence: CASSLDQGQRAFF.

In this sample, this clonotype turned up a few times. CDR3 region: CASRRKGQAYEQYF. CDR3 bases: TGTGCCAGCCGAAGGAAGGGACAGGCCTACGAGCAGTACTTC. This chain connects TRBV5-5 to TRBJ2-3, with TRBD1 matching over 8 bases. The end of the DNA is better explained by TRBJ2-7, so the J call may be wrong. The CDR3 contains 14 residues. In germline, CDR1 is SGHKS, CDR2 YYEKEE (reference sequence).

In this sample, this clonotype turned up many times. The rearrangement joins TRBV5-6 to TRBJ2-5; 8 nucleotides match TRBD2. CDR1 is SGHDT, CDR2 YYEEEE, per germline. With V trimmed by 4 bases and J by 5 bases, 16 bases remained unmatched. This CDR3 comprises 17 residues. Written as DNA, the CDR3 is TGTGCCAGCAGCGGGTGGGGCCAGCGGGGGAGGTATGAGACCCAGTACTTC. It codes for CASSGWGQRGRYETQYF. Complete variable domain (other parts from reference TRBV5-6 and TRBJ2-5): DAGVTQSPTHLIKTRGQQVTLRCSPKSGHDTVSWYQQALGQGPQFIFQYYEEEERQRGNFPDRFSGHQFPNYSSELNVNALLLGDSALYLCASSGWGQRGRYETQYFGPGTRLLVL.

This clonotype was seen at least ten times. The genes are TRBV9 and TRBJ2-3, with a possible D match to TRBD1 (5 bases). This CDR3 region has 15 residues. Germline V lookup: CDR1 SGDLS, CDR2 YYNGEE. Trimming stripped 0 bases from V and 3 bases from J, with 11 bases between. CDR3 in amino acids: CASSVEGAETDTQYF. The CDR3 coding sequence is TGTGCCAGCAGCGTAGAAGGGGCGGAAACAGATACGCAGTATTTT.

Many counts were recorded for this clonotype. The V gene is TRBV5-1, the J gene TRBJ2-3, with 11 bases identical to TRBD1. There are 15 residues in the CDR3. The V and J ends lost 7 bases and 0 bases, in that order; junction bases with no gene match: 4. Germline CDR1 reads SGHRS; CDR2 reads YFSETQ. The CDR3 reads CASRTGGLSTDTQYF. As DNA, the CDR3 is TGCGCCAGCCGGACAGGGGGCTTGAGCACAGATACGCAGTATTTT.

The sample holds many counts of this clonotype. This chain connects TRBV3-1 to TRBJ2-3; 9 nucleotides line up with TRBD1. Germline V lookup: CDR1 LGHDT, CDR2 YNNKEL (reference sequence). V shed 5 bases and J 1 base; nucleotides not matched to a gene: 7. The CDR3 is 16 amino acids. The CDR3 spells CASSSSTGGGTDTQYF. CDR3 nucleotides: TGTGCCAGCAGCTCCTCGACAGGGGGGGGCACAGATACGCAGTATTTT.

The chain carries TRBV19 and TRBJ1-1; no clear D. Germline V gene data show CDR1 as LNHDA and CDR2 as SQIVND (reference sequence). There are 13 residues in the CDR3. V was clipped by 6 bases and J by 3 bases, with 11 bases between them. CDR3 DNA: TGTGCCAGTAGCGGCTATTGGGACACTGAAGCTTTCTTT. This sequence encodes CASSGYWDTEAFF.

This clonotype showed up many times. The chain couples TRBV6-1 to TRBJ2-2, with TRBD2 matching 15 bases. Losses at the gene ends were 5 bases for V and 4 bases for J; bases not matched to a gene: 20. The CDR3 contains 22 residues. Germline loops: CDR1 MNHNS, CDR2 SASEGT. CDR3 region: CASSPISPTGLAGGSSTGELFF. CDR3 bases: TGTGCCAGCAGTCCTATTTCCCCCACCGGACTAGCGGGAGGGAGTAGCACCGGGGAGCTGTTTTTT.

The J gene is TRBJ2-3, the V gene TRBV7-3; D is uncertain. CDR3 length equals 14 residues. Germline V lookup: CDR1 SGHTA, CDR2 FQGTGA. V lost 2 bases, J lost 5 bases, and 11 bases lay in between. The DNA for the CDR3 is TGTGCCAGCAGCTTACATGGAAAGGAAGATACGCAGTATTTT. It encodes CASSLHGKEDTQYF.

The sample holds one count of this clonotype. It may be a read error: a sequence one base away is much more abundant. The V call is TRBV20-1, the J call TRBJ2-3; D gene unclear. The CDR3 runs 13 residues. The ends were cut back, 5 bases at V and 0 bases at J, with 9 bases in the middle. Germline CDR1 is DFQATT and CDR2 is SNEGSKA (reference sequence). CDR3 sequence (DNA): TGCAGTGCTTCCAAAGTTAGCACAGATACGCAGTATTTT. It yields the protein CSASKVSTDTQYF.

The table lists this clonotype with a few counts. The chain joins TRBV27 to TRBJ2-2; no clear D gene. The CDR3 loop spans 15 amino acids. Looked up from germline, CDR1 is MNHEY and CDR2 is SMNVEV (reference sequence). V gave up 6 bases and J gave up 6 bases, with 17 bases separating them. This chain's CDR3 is CASSGGSGIAGELFF. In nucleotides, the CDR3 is TGTGCCAGCAGCGGCGGTTCGGGCATAGCCGGGGAGCTGTTTTTT.

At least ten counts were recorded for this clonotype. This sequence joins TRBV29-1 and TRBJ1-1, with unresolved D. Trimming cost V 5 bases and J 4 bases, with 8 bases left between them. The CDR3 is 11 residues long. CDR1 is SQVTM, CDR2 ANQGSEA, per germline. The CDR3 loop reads CSVRVGTEAFF. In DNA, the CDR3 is TGCAGCGTTCGGGTAGGCACTGAAGCTTTCTTT. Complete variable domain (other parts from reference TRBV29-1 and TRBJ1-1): SAVISQKPSRDICQRGTSLTIQCQVDSQVTMMFWYRQQPGQSLTLIATANQGSEATYESGFVIDKFPISRPNLTFSTLTVSNMSPEDSSIYLCSVRVGTEAFFGQGTRLTVV.

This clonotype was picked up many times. The CDR3 loop is CSARDIGRASSYNEQFF. The CDR3, as DNA: TGCAGTGCTAGAGATATTGGCAGGGCAAGCTCCTACAATGAGCAGTTCTTC. The chain has TRBV20-1 and TRBJ2-1; perhaps TRBD1 as D (5 bases). The V end was cut by 0 bases, the J end by 0 bases, with 15 bases between. Germline loops: CDR1 DFQATT, CDR2 SNEGSKA (reference sequence). The CDR3 runs 17 residues.

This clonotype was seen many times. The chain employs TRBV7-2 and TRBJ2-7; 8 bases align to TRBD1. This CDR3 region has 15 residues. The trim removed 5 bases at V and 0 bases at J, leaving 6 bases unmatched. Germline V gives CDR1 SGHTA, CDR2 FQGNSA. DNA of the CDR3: TGTGCCAGCAGCCTGGGACAGGACAGCTCCTACGAGCAGTACTTC. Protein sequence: CASSLGQDSSYEQYF. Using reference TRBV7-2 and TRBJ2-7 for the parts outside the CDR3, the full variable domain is GAGVSQSPSNKVTEKGKDVELRCDPISGHTALYWYRQSLGQGLEFLIYFQGNSAPDKSGLPSDRFSAERTGGSVSTLTIQRTQQEDSAVYLCASSLGQDSSYEQYFGPGTRLTVT.